A single sample is the source of the 9 T cell receptor beta chains below, sequenced in a study of blood T cell repertoires in COVID-19. Only in-frame clones appear in the TCRdb table, and some are missing; sequencing was by immunoSEQ multiplex PCR. The sample yields roughly 66,000 clones, 82% seen once. What was sequenced was peripheral blood. These receptors all come from a man in his sixties with acute or convalescent COVID-19.

The V and J genes are TRBV7-6 and TRBJ1-6, with 10 bases aligning to TRBD1. CDR1 SGHVS and CDR2 FNYEAQ come from the germline V gene. The CDR3 is 15 amino acids. Germline trimming cut 1 base from V and 7 bases from J; bases unmatched to any gene: 1. CDR3 loop: CASSLEGQGNSPLHF. The CDR3 nucleotides read TGTGCCAGCAGCTTAGAGGGACAGGGGAATTCACCCCTCCACTTT.

V usage is TRBV6-5 and J usage is TRBJ1-1; a possible D gene is TRBD1 (5 bases). The CDR3 sequence is 13 residues long. CDR1 and CDR2 from the germline V gene are MNHEY and SVGAGI. Trimming took 6 bases from V and 7 from J, leaving 15 bases between them. CDR3 nucleotides: TGTGCCAGCAGCCGGGGGGAGCGGTATGAAGCTTTCTTT. The encoded protein is CASSRGERYEAFF.

The DNA for the CDR3 is TGTGCCAGCAGCTTAAGGGACAGGGGGCAAAATAAAGCAGATACGCAGTATTTT. It is translated as CASSLRDRGQNKADTQYF. J is TRBJ2-3 and V is TRBV7-9; 12 bases align to TRBD1. CDR3 length: 18 residues. Germline CDR1 SEHNR, CDR2 FQNEAQ (reference sequence). Trimming at V came to 2 bases and at J to 4 bases, leaving 10 bases not matched to a gene.

The rearrangement links TRBV7-9 to TRBJ1-1; D remains ambiguous. Trimming took off 5 bases at V and 4 bases at J, with 20 bases between the two ends. Germline CDR1 reads SEHNR; CDR2 reads FQNEAQ (reference sequence). The CDR3 is 16 amino acids. CDR3 residues: CASSPQTPGVGTEAFF. The DNA for the CDR3 is TGTGCCAGCAGCCCTCAGACCCCGGGAGTGGGCACTGAAGCTTTCTTT.

The rearrangement uses TRBV20-1 and TRBJ2-1, with D hard to call. Trimming removed 3 bases at V and 10 bases at J, with 10 bases between. CDR3 length: 11 amino acids. Germline V gene sequence: CDR1 DFQATT, CDR2 SNEGSKA (reference sequence). The CDR3 loop is CSASPIEEQFF. The CDR3, as DNA: TGCAGTGCTAGCCCGATAGAGGAGCAGTTCTTC.

The CDR3 DNA sequence: TGTGCCAGTAATCGGGCAGGGCTGAACACTGAAGCTTTCTTT. This translates into CASNRAGLNTEAFF. This chain connects TRBV19 to TRBJ1-1; the D gene is possibly TRBD1 (5 bases). The CDR3 has 14 amino acids. The germline V gene has CDR1 LNHDA and CDR2 SQIVND (reference sequence). The ends were cut back, 7 bases at V and 0 bases at J, with 12 bases in the middle.

The chain carries TRBV6-5 and TRBJ2-1; 11 bases fit TRBD2. Germline CDR1 is MNHEY and CDR2 is SVGAGI. The CDR3 sequence is 11 residues long. The V and J ends lost 6 bases and 12 bases, in that order; junction bases with no gene match: 1. The CDR3 is CASRTSGRQFF. The CDR3 coding sequence is TGTGCCAGCAGAACTAGCGGGAGGCAGTTCTTC.

The CDR3 nucleotides are TGTGCCAGCAGTACACGACAGGGGTCGAGCGAGCAGTACGTC. It yields the protein CASSTRQGSSEQYV. The V call is TRBV27, the J call TRBJ2-7, with 8 positions matching TRBD1. Germline CDR1 is MNHEY and CDR2 is SMNVEV (reference sequence). CDR3 size: 14 residues. The junction had 9 bases not matched to a gene; V was cut back by 5 bases and J by 6 bases.

This chain links TRBV19 with TRBJ1-2; the match to TRBD1 covers 11 bases. This CDR3 is built from 11 residues. Germline CDR1 reads LNHDA; CDR2 reads SQIVND (reference sequence). The ends lost 8 bases at V and 7 bases at J; junction bases unmatched: 0. The CDR3 sequence: CASGTGGGYTF. The DNA for the CDR3 is TGTGCCAGTGGGACAGGGGGTGGCTACACCTTC.